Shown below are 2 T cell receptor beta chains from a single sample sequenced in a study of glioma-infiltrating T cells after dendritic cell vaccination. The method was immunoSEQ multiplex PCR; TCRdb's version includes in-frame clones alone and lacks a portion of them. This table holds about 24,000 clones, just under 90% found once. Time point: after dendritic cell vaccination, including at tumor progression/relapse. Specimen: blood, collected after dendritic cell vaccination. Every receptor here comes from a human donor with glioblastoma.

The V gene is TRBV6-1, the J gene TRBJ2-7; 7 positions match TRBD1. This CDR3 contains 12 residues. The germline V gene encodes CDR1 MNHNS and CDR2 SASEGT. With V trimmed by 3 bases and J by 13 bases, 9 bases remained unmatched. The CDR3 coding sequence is TGTGCCAGCAGTGAGACAGGGAAGGTTACCTACTTC. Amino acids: CASSETGKVTYF.

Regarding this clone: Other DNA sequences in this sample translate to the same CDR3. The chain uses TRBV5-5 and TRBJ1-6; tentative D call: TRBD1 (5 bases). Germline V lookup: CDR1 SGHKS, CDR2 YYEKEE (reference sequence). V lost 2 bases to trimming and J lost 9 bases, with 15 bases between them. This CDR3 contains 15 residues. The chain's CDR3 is CASSFRGEGSSPLHF. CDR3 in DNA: TGTGCCAGCAGCTTTCGAGGGGAGGGTAGTTCACCCCTCCACTTT.